Listed below are T cell receptor beta chains from one sample, sequenced in a study of blood T cell repertoires in COVID-19. Libraries were prepared by immunoSEQ multiplex PCR; TCRdb keeps only in-frame clonotypes and omits some of them. This table holds 200,000 to 300,000 clones, around 86% found once. The sequencing sample was made of peripheral blood. The receptors shown here come from a woman in her sixties or seventies with COVID-19, enrolled during active disease. Both conserved end residues are part of each CDR3. D genes are given only for firm matches. Not every row has a clone size; where given, it reads once, few, many or a size class.

v_gene	j_gene	abundance	d_gene	CDR3aa	CDR3nt
TRBV30	TRBJ1-5	NA	NA	CAWSTRGGVNQPQHF	TGTGCCTGGAGTACACGTGGGGGGGTCAATCAGCCCCAGCATTTT
TRBV9	TRBJ2-1	NA	NA	CASSVVPDNYNEQFF	TGTGCCAGCAGCGTAGTTCCGGACAACTACAATGAGCAGTTCTTC
TRBV28	TRBJ2-7	NA	NA	CASSLGGPREQYF	TGTGCCAGCAGTTTAGGAGGTCCCCGGGAGCAGTACTTC
TRBV23-1	TRBJ1-1	NA	TRBD1	CASSHLTTGEDTEAFF	TGCGCCAGCAGTCACCTAACGACAGGGGAGGACACTGAAGCTTTCTTT
TRBV11-2	TRBJ2-1	NA	TRBD2	CASSRSVTGAGGLWGQFF	TGTGCCAGCAGCCGATCTGTGACGGGTGCGGGAGGGCTGTGGGGGCAGTTCTTC
TRBV30	TRBJ1-2	NA	NA	CAYSAGGYGYTF	TGTGCCTACTCAGCGGGGGGGTATGGCTACACCTTC
TRBV20-1	TRBJ1-1	few	TRBD1	CSAREDREAFF	TGCAGTGCTAGAGAGGACAGGGAAGCTTTCTTT
TRBV19	TRBJ1-5	few	NA	CASSIDAVGSNQPQHF	TGTGCCAGTAGTATAGACGCGGTTGGGAGCAATCAGCCCCAGCATTTT
TRBV5-4	TRBJ1-1	NA	TRBD1	CASSDRGLTEAFF	TGTGCCAGCTCGGACAGGGGGCTTACTGAAGCTTTCTTT
TRBV7-2	TRBJ2-2	NA	NA	CASSLDGHPTGELFF	TGTGCCAGCAGCTTAGATGGACACCCCACCGGGGAGCTGTTTTTT
TRBV5-1	TRBJ1-1	many	NA	CASSYDRRGTEAFF	TGCGCCAGCAGTTACGACAGGCGTGGCACTGAAGCTTTCTTT
TRBV3-1/TRBV3-2	TRBJ2-5	few	TRBD2	CASRHRLAGGPGETQYF	TGTGCCAGCAGACACCGACTAGCGGGAGGGCCAGGGGAGACCCAGTACTTC
TRBV7-2	TRBJ2-5	NA	TRBD2	CASSSSGTSGETQYF	TGTGCCAGCAGCTCATCCGGGACTAGCGGAGAGACCCAGTACTTC
TRBV7-9	TRBJ2-2	NA	TRBD2	CASSLRASGANTGELFF	TGTGCCAGCAGCTTACGGGCTAGCGGGGCGAACACCGGGGAGCTGTTTTTT
TRBV30	TRBJ2-3	NA	NA	CAWSGGVTDTQYF	TGTGCCTGGAGTGGGGGGGTCACAGATACGCAGTATTTT
TRBV7-9	TRBJ2-3	NA	NA	CASSLVQGFTDTQYF	TGTGCCAGCAGCTTAGTTCAGGGATTCACAGATACGCAGTATTTT
TRBV19	TRBJ1-1	NA	NA	CASSRTGGSEAFF	TGTGCCAGTAGTAGGACCGGGGGGTCTGAAGCTTTCTTT
TRBV6-6	TRBJ1-1	NA	TRBD1	CASSYGTQGLNTEAFF	TGTGCCAGCAGTTACGGGACACAGGGGTTGAACACTGAAGCTTTCTTT
TRBV28	TRBJ1-2	NA	TRBD1	CASSPPRDSPTYGYTF	TGTGCCAGCAGTCCCCCGCGGGACAGCCCTACCTATGGCTACACCTTC
TRBV27	TRBJ2-7	NA	TRBD2	CASSLGGSYEQYF	TGTGCCAGCAGTTTGGGGGGGAGCTACGAGCAGTACTTC
TRBV4-1	TRBJ1-4	NA	TRBD1	CASSQYSGTAKNEKLFF	TGCGCCAGCAGCCAATACTCCGGGACAGCAAAGAATGAAAAACTGTTTTTT
TRBV19	TRBJ2-7	NA	TRBD2	CASSSRFSGTYEQYF	TGTGCCAGTAGTTCCCGGTTTAGCGGGACTTACGAGCAGTACTTC